This T cell receptor (beta chain) was sequenced for a study of T cells in Graves' hyperthyroidism and ophthalmopathy. This clonotype was counted ten times or more. Patients with uncontrolled infections, other autoimmune diseases, pregnancy or lactation were excluded. Researchers took RNA transcripts and amplified the TCR beta CDR3 regions from them. TCR CDR3 underwent first-round RT-PCR with the HTBI primer set. TCRdb re-analysed the multiplex PCR reads in MiXCR, keeping a single row per CDR3 protein. The sample consists of approximately 640,000 distinct CDR3 sequences, roughly 45% of them appearing once. What was sequenced was peripheral blood or thyroid tissue (not recorded which). This receptor was obtained from an adult man with Graves' disease, either hyperthyroidism or ophthalmopathy (not recorded which).

DNA for the CDR3: TGCAGTGCAATGACAGGGGGCTTCAATCAGCCCCAGCATTTT. Protein product: CSAMTGGFNQPQHF. This chain joins TRBV20-1 and TRBJ1-5; 10 bases agree with TRBD1. The CDR3 spans 14 residues. Unmatched junction bases numbered 5, after V lost 6 bases and J lost 3 bases. Germline-derived CDR1 and CDR2 are DFQATT and SNEGSKA (reference sequence).